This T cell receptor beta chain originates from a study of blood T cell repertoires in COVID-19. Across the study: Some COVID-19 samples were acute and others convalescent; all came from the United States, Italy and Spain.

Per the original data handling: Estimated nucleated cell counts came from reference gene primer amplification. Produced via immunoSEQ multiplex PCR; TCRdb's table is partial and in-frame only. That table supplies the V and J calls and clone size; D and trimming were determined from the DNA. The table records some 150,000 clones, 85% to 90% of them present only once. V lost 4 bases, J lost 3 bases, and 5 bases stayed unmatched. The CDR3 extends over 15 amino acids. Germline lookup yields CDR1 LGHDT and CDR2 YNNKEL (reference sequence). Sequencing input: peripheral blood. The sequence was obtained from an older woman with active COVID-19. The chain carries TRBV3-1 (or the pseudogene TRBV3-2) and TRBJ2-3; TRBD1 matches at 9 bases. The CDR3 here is CASSRQGGRTDTQYF. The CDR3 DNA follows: TGTGCCAGCAGCCGACAGGGGGGGAGGACAGATACGCAGTATTTT.